These 3 T cell receptor beta chains came from one sample sequenced in a study of memory CD4+ T cells and cytomegalovirus serostatus. Single viable CD3+CD4+CD8-CD45RO+ cells were sorted as the memory CD4+ T cells. Generated by immunoSEQ multiplex PCR, the TCRdb table keeps only in-frame clones and is missing some. The sample consists of approximately 40,000 clones, 70% to 80% of them appearing once. Sample: memory CD4+ T cells from blood. These receptors came from an adult in good health and CMV-seronegative.

This sequence joins TRBV4-1 and TRBJ2-6; D is undetermined. V lost 4 bases and J lost 2, with 9 bases in between. Germline assignment: CDR1 MGHRA and CDR2 YSYEKL. CDR3 size: 15 residues. CDR3 amino acids: CASSRRITGANVLTF. The DNA for the CDR3 is TGCGCCAGCAGCCGCAGGATAACTGGGGCCAACGTCCTGACTTTC.

This chain links TRBV6-1 with TRBJ1-5; 11 bases line up with TRBD1. Germline lookup yields CDR1 MNHNS and CDR2 SASEGT. Germline trimming cut 5 bases from V and 9 bases from J; bases unmatched to any gene: 9. The CDR3 totals 15 residues. The DNA for the CDR3 is TGTGCCAGCAGTCTCATGGACAGGGGGCAGGGGCCCCAGCATTTT. This encodes CASSLMDRGQGPQHF.

This rearrangement joins TRBV4-3 to TRBJ2-2; TRBD2 might be the D (7 bases). This CDR3 is built from 17 residues. V was clipped by 0 bases and J by 4 bases, with 15 bases between them. Germline CDR1 LGHNA, CDR2 YSLEER. The CDR3 spells CASSQDLQGGFTGELFF. As DNA, the CDR3 is TGCGCCAGCAGCCAAGATTTACAGGGAGGGTTCACCGGGGAGCTGTTTTTT.